The rows below give T cell receptor beta chains drawn from one sample of a study of T cells in Graves' hyperthyroidism and ophthalmopathy. TCRdb itself ran the multiplex PCR reads through MiXCR, one entry per CDR3 protein. The sample consists of roughly 500,000 distinct CDR3 sequences, roughly 46% of them appearing once. Sequences were obtained from peripheral blood or thyroid tissue (not recorded which). The receptors were sampled from an adult woman with Graves' disease, either hyperthyroidism or ophthalmopathy (not recorded which). Both conserved end residues are part of each CDR3. D genes are given only for firm matches. Expanded clones are given a class, and other clones once, few, many or no size at all.

>TRBJ1-4|NA|NA|TRBV6-4
CASSDSGGGEKLFF
TGTGCCAGCAGTGACTCCGGGGGAGGAGAAAAACTGTTTTTT
>TRBJ2-2|many|NA|TRBV19
CASSTQSVTGELFF
TGTGCCAGTAGTACCCAGAGTGTGACCGGGGAGCTGTTTTTT
>TRBJ1-2|many|NA|TRBV20-1
CSARGPSELGYTF
TGCAGTGCTAGAGGTCCCTCCGAACTCGGCTACACCTTC
>TRBJ1-4|many|TRBD1|TRBV25-1
CASKDRLNEKLFF
TGTGCCTCGAAGGACAGGCTTAATGAAAAACTGTTTTTT
>TRBJ1-5|NA|TRBD1|TRBV20-1
CSAYTRDRENQPQHF
TGCAGTGCTTATACCCGGGACAGGGAGAATCAGCCCCAGCATTTT
>TRBJ2-6|NA|TRBD1|TRBV29-1
CSVGTAGANVLTF
TGCAGCGTCGGGACAGCTGGGGCCAACGTCCTGACTTTC
>TRBJ2-5|NA|TRBD2|TRBV2
CASSDSSGRAVETQYF
TGTGCCAGCAGTGATTCTAGCGGGAGGGCTGTGGAGACCCAGTACTTC
>TRBJ1-1|NA|NA|TRBV7-8
CASSLGVSGGSEAFF
TGTGCCAGCAGCTTAGGGGTTTCCGGGGGGTCGGAAGCTTTCTTT
>TRBJ2-2|many|NA|TRBV12-3/TRBV12-4
CASSLLEGGGELFF
TGTGCCAGCAGTTTACTTGAAGGCGGCGGGGAGCTGTTTTTT
>TRBJ2-7|many|TRBD2|TRBV27
CASRVAGTDGQYF
TGTGCCAGCAGGGTAGCGGGGACGGACGGGCAGTACTTC
>TRBJ2-7|few|NA|TRBV18
CASSPPGYYEQYF
TGTGCCAGCTCACCACCCGGGTACTACGAGCAGTACTTC
>TRBJ2-7|few|NA|TRBV5-6
CASSYTDRTYEQYF
TGTGCCAGCAGCTATACCGACAGGACCTACGAGCAGTACTTC
>TRBJ2-5|NA|TRBD1|TRBV5-1
CASSLADGQGGGETQYF
TGCGCCAGCAGCTTGGCCGATGGACAGGGTGGAGGAGAGACCCAGTACTTC
>TRBJ1-6|NA|NA|TRBV15
CATSSLEGPLHF
TGTGCCACCAGCAGCCTCGAGGGACCCCTCCACTTT
>TRBJ1-5|many|TRBD1|TRBV4-1
CASSHPQGGNQPQHF
TGCGCCAGCAGCCATCCCCAGGGGGGCAATCAGCCCCAGCATTTT
>TRBJ2-2|many|NA|TRBV6-1
CASSAPVGELFF
TGTGCCAGCAGCGCTCCGGTCGGGGAGCTGTTTTTT
>TRBJ2-7|many|NA|TRBV7-3
CASSLYPTGNEQYF
TGTGCCAGCAGCTTATATCCCACGGGTAACGAGCAGTACTTC
>TRBJ1-2|NA|NA|TRBV24-1
CATSDLEGDGYTF
TGTGCCACCAGTGATTTGGAAGGAGATGGCTACACCTTC
>TRBJ1-3|many|NA|TRBV28
CASSPQAGNTIYF
TGTGCCAGCAGCCCCCAGGCTGGAAACACCATATATTTT
>TRBJ1-2|few|NA|TRBV7-9
CASTRGANYGYTF
TGTGCCAGCACTCGAGGGGCGAACTATGGCTACACCTTC
>TRBJ1-3|many|NA|TRBV5-1
CASSLGGLASGNTIYF
TGCGCCAGCAGCTTGGGAGGGCTCGCCTCTGGAAACACCATATATTTT
>TRBJ2-5|NA|NA|TRBV7-2
CASSSGYVTQYF
TGTGCCAGCAGCTCGGGCTACGTGACCCAGTACTTC
>TRBJ2-5|many|NA|TRBV7-9
CASSSTGVETQYF
TGTGCCAGCAGCTCGACAGGAGTTGAGACCCAGTACTTC
>TRBJ1-3|NA|NA|TRBV7-9
CASSLSGTHTIYF
TGTGCCAGCAGCCTCTCCGGGACTCACACCATATATTTT
>TRBJ1-3|many|NA|TRBV5-6
CASSFGTFGNTIYF
TGTGCCAGCAGCTTCGGGACTTTCGGAAACACCATATATTTT
>TRBJ1-1|many|NA|TRBV4-1
CASSQYVRVADTEAFF
TGCGCCAGCAGCCAATACGTCAGGGTGGCGGACACTGAAGCTTTCTTT
>TRBJ2-7|NA|TRBD1|TRBV4-1
CASSQRGQGSYEQYF
TGCGCCAGCAGCCAGAGGGGACAGGGGTCCTACGAGCAGTACTTC
>TRBJ2-6|few|TRBD1|TRBV24-1
CATSDRGTGPNALTF
TGTGCCACCAGTGATCGCGGGACAGGGCCCAACGCCCTGACTTTC
>TRBJ1-4|many|NA|TRBV6-5
CASEGGYERKLFF
TGTGCCAGCGAGGGGGGCTACGAACGAAAACTGTTTTTT